This T cell receptor (beta chain) was captured in a study of T cell repertoires in cytomegalovirus infection. About the research overall: A matching HLA type, together with CMV infection, was signaled by public TCR beta signatures.

Of note for this clonotype: Its antigen is not identified.

TCRdb reprocessed the reads with MiXCR, giving one entry per CDR3 protein. The table shows roughly 720,000 distinct CDR3 sequences, with 35% occurring only once. V lost 11 bases, J lost 5 bases, and 16 bases lay in between. Germline V gene lookup returns CDR1 MNHGY and CDR2 SAAAGT. This CDR3 has 13 amino acids. Whole-study results and caveats: Cumulated frequencies of public TCR beta families served to identify carriers of CMV plus the relevant HLA. Ex vivo responses were dominated by HLA-C-restricted CMV-specific TCR beta clonotypes.

The TCR comes from a human donor in good health (CMV status not recorded). Some clones in this sample may be carry-over from other donors' samples. The chain has TRBV6-8 and TRBJ1-5, with TRBD1 as a possible D gene (6 bases). Material for sequencing was PBMCs. Here the CDR3 reads CAAGRGVYQPQHF. The CDR3 coding sequence is TGTGCCGCTGGCAGGGGTGTTTATCAGCCCCAGCATTTT.